These 8 T cell receptor beta chains were sequenced from one sample in a study of blood T cell repertoires in COVID-19. TCRdb's table, derived via immunoSEQ multiplex PCR, lists solely in-frame clones and lacks some. The table lists 250,000 to 300,000 clones, approximately 85% of them singletons. The sequencing sample was made of PBMCs or T cells enriched from blood (not recorded which). Source of these receptors: a woman aged 50 to 65 who had been exposed to COVID-19.

V is TRBV4-3 and J is TRBJ1-1, with TRBD1 identical over 8 bases. This CDR3 contains 16 residues. Germline CDR1 reads LGHNA; CDR2 reads YSLEER. Unmatched junction bases numbered 4, after V lost 0 bases and J lost 1 base. This CDR3 is CASSQDRTGPNTEAFF. For the CDR3, the DNA is TGCGCCAGCAGCCAAGATCGGACAGGGCCGAACACTGAAGCTTTCTTT.

The rearrangement links TRBV6-5 to TRBJ2-7; TRBD1 matches at 9 bases. Germline assignment: CDR1 MNHEY and CDR2 SVGAGI. CDR3 length: 13 residues. V shed 6 bases, J shed 5 bases, and the junction held 5 bases outside the gene matches. The DNA for the CDR3 is TGTGCCAGCAGACCGGGACAGGGAAACGAGCAGTACTTC. Its translation: CASRPGQGNEQYF.

The V call is TRBV9, the J call TRBJ2-7, with D perhaps TRBD1 (6 bases). The CDR3 is 13 residues long. V dropped 0 bases and J dropped 5 bases, with 9 bases sitting between them. Germline V gene lookup returns CDR1 SGDLS and CDR2 YYNGEE. This CDR3 reads CASSVDRAHEQYF. The DNA for the CDR3 is TGTGCCAGCAGCGTAGACAGGGCCCACGAGCAGTACTTC.

The table lists this clone with a few counts. CDR3 region: CASSLGGSQETQYF. CDR3 sequence (DNA): TGTGCCAGCAGCTTAGGTGGCAGCCAAGAGACCCAGTACTTC. This chain connects TRBV7-2 to TRBJ2-5; D gene unclear. The length of the CDR3 is 14 residues. Trimming removed 1 base from V and 1 base from J, with 7 bases in between. CDR1 and CDR2 (germline): SGHTA, FQGNSA.

The gene calls are TRBV5-4 and TRBJ1-6; D is undetermined. The CDR3 totals 14 residues. With 4 bases removed from V and 5 bases from J, the gap between germline ends came to 10 bases. Per the germline V gene, CDR1 is SGHNT and CDR2 is YYREEE (reference sequence). CDR3 residues: CASSPGGNNSPLHF. The CDR3 bases are TGTGCCAGCAGCCCCGGAGGGAATAATTCACCCCTCCACTTT.

About this clone: Other DNA sequences within the sample encode an identical CDR3. V usage is TRBV5-1 and J usage is TRBJ1-1; no firm D call. The germline V gene encodes CDR1 SGHRS and CDR2 YFSETQ. Trimming removed 1 base at V and 1 base at J, with 8 bases between. This CDR3 region has 14 residues. CDR3 DNA: TGCGCCAGCAGCTTGAACCCCGGGAACACTGAAGCTTTCTTT. This translates into CASSLNPGNTEAFF.

The chain joins TRBV18 to TRBJ1-4; D call uncertain. Germline V gene data show CDR1 as KGHSH and CDR2 as LQKENI. The CDR3 is 12 amino acids. V was pared by 4 bases and J by 6 bases, with 6 bases between. The DNA for the CDR3 is TGTGCCAGCTCACGTGTCTATGAAAAACTGTTTTTT. It is translated as CASSRVYEKLFF. The full variable domain, with the rest looked up from reference TRBV18 and TRBJ1-4, is NAGVMQNPRHLVRRRGQEARLRCSPMKGHSHVYWYRQLPEEGLKFMVYLQKENIIDESGMPKERFSAEFPKEGPSILRIQQVVRGDSAAYFCASSRVYEKLFFGSGTQLSVL.

The chain links TRBV2 to TRBJ1-5; the D gene is possibly TRBD1 (6 bases). This CDR3 spans 13 amino acids. Trimming cost V 7 bases and J 7 bases, with 14 bases left between them. Per the germline V gene, CDR1 is SNHLY and CDR2 is FYNNEI. CDR3 sequence reads: CASNQQGRQPQHF. The CDR3 DNA follows: TGTGCCAGCAACCAACAGGGACGGCAGCCCCAGCATTTT.